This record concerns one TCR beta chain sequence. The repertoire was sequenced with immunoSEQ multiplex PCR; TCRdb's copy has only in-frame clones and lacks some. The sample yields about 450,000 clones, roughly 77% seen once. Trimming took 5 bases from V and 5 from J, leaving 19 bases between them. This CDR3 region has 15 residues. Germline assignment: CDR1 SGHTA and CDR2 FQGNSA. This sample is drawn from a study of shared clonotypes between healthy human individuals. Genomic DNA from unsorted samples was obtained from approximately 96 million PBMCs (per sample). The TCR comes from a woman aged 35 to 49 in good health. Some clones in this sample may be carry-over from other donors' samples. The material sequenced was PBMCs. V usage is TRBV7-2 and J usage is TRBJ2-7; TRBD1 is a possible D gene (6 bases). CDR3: CASSRTGLPVNEQYF. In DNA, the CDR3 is TGTGCCAGCAGCCGAACAGGGCTTCCAGTGAACGAGCAGTACTTC.